This TCR beta chain was retrieved from a study of glioma-infiltrating T cells. A remark on this clonotype: The junction departs from germline at one end; a sequencing error may be responsible.

The iRepertoire nested amplicon-rescue multiplex PCR amplified TCR alpha and beta CDR3s from RNA. A single record per CDR3 protein comes from TCRdb applying MiXCR to the multiplex PCR reads. The sample includes about 180,000 distinct CDR3 sequences, about 40% of them seen just once. The receptor comes from a human donor with low-grade glioma or glioblastoma, undergoing nonglioma brain surgery, or in good health (not recorded which). Input material: glioma tissue, nonneoplastic brain tissue, or PBMCs (not recorded which).

CDR3 DNA sequence: TGTGCAAGCAGCCCATCAGGGGCCGTCAAGCAGTACTTC. It translates to CASSPSGAVKQYF. The chain joins TRBV6-1 to TRBJ2-7, with D maybe TRBD1 (6 bases). Germline CDR1 and CDR2: MNHNS and SASEGT. This CDR3 contains 13 residues.